This is a list of T cell receptor beta chains from one sample in a study of shared clonotypes between healthy human individuals. Profiled with immunoSEQ multiplex PCR; TCRdb holds only in-frame clones, not every one. The profile covers approximately 2,300,000 clones, with around 92% appearing a single time and 0.37% taken by the ten largest. Sequencing was carried out using naive CD4+ T cells from PBMCs. The receptors derive from a man between 18 and 35 years old in good health. Some clones in this sample may be carry-over from other donors' samples. CDR3s leave out the opening cysteine and the closing phenylalanine or tryptophan.

j_gene: TRBJ1-5
v_gene: TRBV19
CDR3aa: ASTKTGLGNQPQH

j_gene: TRBJ2-2
v_gene: TRBV5-1
CDR3aa: ASSGGTTNTGELF

j_gene: TRBJ2-3
v_gene: TRBV10-3
CDR3aa: AIGTGRGADTQY

j_gene: TRBJ1-4
v_gene: TRBV11-3
CDR3aa: ASSWVRREKLF

j_gene: TRBJ1-1
v_gene: TRBV5-4
CDR3aa: ASNARGDMNTEAF

j_gene: TRBJ2-1
v_gene: TRBV5-6
CDR3aa: ASSLEGDRDYNEQF

j_gene: TRBJ1-1
v_gene: TRBV29-1
CDR3aa: SVVTATGGAGTEAF

j_gene: TRBJ1-4
v_gene: TRBV19
CDR3aa: ASRHGTGNEKLF

j_gene: TRBJ2-7
v_gene: TRBV28
CDR3aa: ASRTLAYEQY

j_gene: TRBJ2-1
v_gene: TRBV5-1
CDR3aa: ASSGGGYNEQF

j_gene: TRBJ1-3
v_gene: TRBV7-8
CDR3aa: ASSLESQRGRTIY

j_gene: TRBJ1-6
v_gene: TRBV4-3
CDR3aa: ASSRDLGTGDSPLH

j_gene: TRBJ1-2
v_gene: TRBV29-1
CDR3aa: SVEGRGDGYT

j_gene: TRBJ2-2
v_gene: TRBV21-1
CDR3aa: ASSPGAIANTGELF

j_gene: -
v_gene: TRBV28
CDR3aa: ASSPPTGISYEQY

j_gene: TRBJ2-7
v_gene: TRBV7-2
CDR3aa: ASSLGSRPHYEQY

j_gene: TRBJ2-7
v_gene: TRBV4-2
CDR3aa: ASGRGGLSYEQY

j_gene: TRBJ2-5
v_gene: TRBV15
CDR3aa: ATSREGRTGRGETQY

j_gene: TRBJ2-7
v_gene: TRBV9
CDR3aa: ASSVALTAASYEQY

j_gene: TRBJ1-5
v_gene: TRBV4-1
CDR3aa: ASSQTDRGNNQPQH

j_gene: TRBJ1-4
v_gene: TRBV11-2
CDR3aa: ASSSIRGPPRAEKLF

j_gene: TRBJ1-5
v_gene: TRBV27
CDR3aa: ASRWWQHSNQPQH

j_gene: TRBJ2-2
v_gene: TRBV18
CDR3aa: ASSPRAGGDTGELF

j_gene: TRBJ1-5
v_gene: TRBV5-5
CDR3aa: ASSSGSSNQPQH

j_gene: TRBJ1-2
v_gene: TRBV28
CDR3aa: ASRRTDLRGYT

j_gene: TRBJ2-2
v_gene: TRBV19
CDR3aa: ASSRLSGNTGELF

j_gene: TRBJ2-2
v_gene: TRBV30
CDR3aa: AWSRQGGTEELF

j_gene: TRBJ2-1
v_gene: TRBV7-3
CDR3aa: ASSPTGGTYNEQF

j_gene: TRBJ1-4
v_gene: TRBV28
CDR3aa: ASRLPGQGAENEKLF

j_gene: TRBJ2-3
v_gene: TRBV6-1
CDR3aa: ASSPSADTQY

j_gene: TRBJ2-2
v_gene: TRBV5-1
CDR3aa: ASAEQGADTGELF

j_gene: TRBJ2-1
v_gene: TRBV28
CDR3aa: ASGTAFEQF

j_gene: TRBJ2-1
v_gene: TRBV7-2
CDR3aa: ASSLRLEYNEQF

j_gene: TRBJ2-3
v_gene: TRBV28
CDR3aa: ASSLWAPLSASTDTQY

j_gene: TRBJ2-7
v_gene: TRBV28
CDR3aa: ASSPIPGRGGGQY

j_gene: TRBJ2-7
v_gene: TRBV4-1
CDR3aa: ASSQAGTASYEQY

j_gene: TRBJ2-7
v_gene: TRBV11-2
CDR3aa: ASSPGGLEYEQY

j_gene: TRBJ2-5
v_gene: TRBV29-1
CDR3aa: SVRSSPEQETQY

j_gene: TRBJ2-7
v_gene: TRBV27
CDR3aa: ASRKGSGQGVYEQY

j_gene: TRBJ1-1
v_gene: TRBV28
CDR3aa: ASRVPYTEAF

j_gene: TRBJ2-2
v_gene: TRBV28
CDR3aa: ASSLSPYREGHTGELF

j_gene: TRBJ2-7
v_gene: TRBV6-1
CDR3aa: ASSETGTPYEQY

j_gene: TRBJ2-1
v_gene: TRBV19
CDR3aa: ASRKTGVSVEQF

j_gene: TRBJ1-1
v_gene: TRBV5-4
CDR3aa: ASRTFTGGDVPEAF